These 9 T cell receptor beta chains came from one sample sequenced in a study of T cells in Graves' hyperthyroidism and ophthalmopathy. Amplification targeted TCR beta CDR3 regions from RNA transcripts. First-round RT-PCR with HTBI primers amplified the TCR CDR3 region. TCRdb called the multiplex PCR reads again in MiXCR, with one record for every CDR3 protein. The sample lists roughly 630,000 distinct CDR3 sequences; approximately 15% were seen once. The sequencing input was blood. The receptor set was obtained from a woman aged 25 to 39 with Graves' hyperthyroidism.

This clonotype showed up many times. The chain has TRBV28 and TRBJ1-3, with D possibly being TRBD1 (6 bases). Germline V gene lookup returns CDR1 MDHEN and CDR2 SYDVKM. The length of the CDR3 is 15 residues. The V end lost 3 bases, the J end lost 0 bases, and 9 bases lay between the germline ends. Here the CDR3 DNA reads TGTGCCAGCAGTTTTAAGGGGGTCTCTGGAAACACCATATATTTT. Its protein product is CASSFKGVSGNTIYF.

Only a few counts were recorded for this clonotype. Mismatch with germline at one junction end may stem from a read error. V is TRBV5-1 and J is TRBJ1-3; 8 bases agree with TRBD1. CDR1 is SGHRS, CDR2 YFSETQ, per germline. The CDR3 length is 13 residues. CDR3: CASSSQGGSTIYF. The CDR3 coding sequence is TGCGCCAGCAGCTCACAGGGGGGAAGCACCATATATTTT.

This clonotype was seen at least ten times. The V gene is TRBV5-1, the J gene TRBJ2-1; 9 positions agree with TRBD2. Looked up from germline, CDR1 is SGHRS and CDR2 is YFSETQ. CDR3 size: 15 residues. Germline trimming cut 0 bases from V and 6 bases from J; bases unmatched to any gene: 4. CDR3 bases: TGCGCCAGCAGCTTGGGTAGCGGGAGCGGCAATGAGCAGTTCTTC. Encoded protein: CASSLGSGSGNEQFF.

The sample holds many counts of this clonotype. The gene calls are TRBV24-1 and TRBJ2-5; no reliable D call. Between the trimmed V and J ends, which lost 3 bases and 5 bases, there was a span of 9 bases. Germline CDR1 KGHDR, CDR2 SFDVKD. CDR3 length: 13 residues. CDR3 in amino acids: CATSDPTFETQYF. CDR3 DNA sequence: TGTGCCACCAGTGATCCGACTTTTGAGACCCAGTACTTC.

In this sample, this clonotype turned up a few times. This chain uses TRBV7-9 with TRBJ2-4; 7 nucleotides match TRBD1. With V trimmed by 3 bases and J by 9 bases, 8 bases remained unmatched. This CDR3 contains 14 residues. The germline CDR1 and CDR2 sequences are SEHNR and FQNEAQ (reference sequence). The DNA for the CDR3 is TGTGCCAGCAGCTTCGGGACAGCGGTGGGCATTCAGTACTTC. Translated: CASSFGTAVGIQYF.

Ten or more counts support this clonotype. V is TRBV19 and J is TRBJ1-5, with 8 bases lining up with TRBD1. J gave up 0 bases and V 4 bases, and 11 bases lay outside the gene matches. CDR1 and CDR2 (germline): LNHDA, SQIVND (reference sequence). The CDR3 loop spans 18 amino acids. CDR3 coding DNA: TGTGCCAGTAGTACCTCAGACAGGGGAGGTAATAGCAATCAGCCCCAGCATTTT. Protein: CASSTSDRGGNSNQPQHF.

There are many counts of this clonotype. The chain uses TRBV18 and TRBJ2-5; the match to TRBD2 covers 7 bases. Germline assignment: CDR1 KGHSH and CDR2 LQKENI. V lost 6 bases, J lost 2 bases, and 12 bases stayed unmatched. This CDR3 spans 16 amino acids. The CDR3 DNA reads TGTGCCAGCTCCCCCTGGGAGCGGGACCAACAAGAGACCCAGTACTTC. The encoded protein is CASSPWERDQQETQYF.

This clonotype was observed at least ten times. The chain carries TRBV6-2 or TRBV6-3 and TRBJ2-1, with 7 bases identical to TRBD2. Germline-derived CDR1 and CDR2 are MNHEY and SVGEGT. The CDR3 runs 13 residues. Trimming cost V 8 bases and J 8 bases; bases outside gene matches: 9. The CDR3 sequence is CASQRLASYEQFF. The CDR3 nucleotides read TGTGCCAGCCAGAGACTAGCTTCCTATGAGCAGTTCTTC.

This clonotype was counted many times. This chain connects TRBV7-2 to TRBJ2-1; a possible D gene is TRBD2 (6 bases). Germline CDR1 and CDR2: SGHTA and FQGNSA. The CDR3 length is 15 residues. V was shortened by 5 bases and J by 6 bases, with 17 bases between the two germline ends. As DNA, the CDR3 is TGTGCCAGCAGCGCCCTCGGCGCGGGGCTCAATGAGCAGTTCTTC. It is translated as CASSALGAGLNEQFF.